This T cell receptor (beta chain) was captured by sequencing in a study of blood T cell repertoires in COVID-19. Study in general: From T cells, B-cell-depleted T cells, or PBMCs came the material, which was cDNA or gDNA.

Per germline, CDR1 SGHRS and CDR2 YFSETQ. This CDR3 comprises 14 residues. With 9 bases removed from V and 0 bases from J, the gap between germline ends came to 13 bases. Sequencing used immunoSEQ multiplex PCR; TCRdb keeps in-frame clones, though not all of them. The top ten hold more than 0.95% of the sample, which has a few hundred thousand clones, 85% to 90% seen once. The sequence was obtained from a young man who had recovered from COVID-19. The sequencing sample was made of PBMCs or T cells enriched from blood (not recorded which). This rearrangement joins TRBV5-1 to TRBJ1-5; D perhaps matches TRBD1 (6 bases). CDR3 sequence reads: CANPGGYSNQPQHF. The CDR3 nucleotides read TGCGCCAACCCGGGGGGCTATAGCAATCAGCCCCAGCATTTT.